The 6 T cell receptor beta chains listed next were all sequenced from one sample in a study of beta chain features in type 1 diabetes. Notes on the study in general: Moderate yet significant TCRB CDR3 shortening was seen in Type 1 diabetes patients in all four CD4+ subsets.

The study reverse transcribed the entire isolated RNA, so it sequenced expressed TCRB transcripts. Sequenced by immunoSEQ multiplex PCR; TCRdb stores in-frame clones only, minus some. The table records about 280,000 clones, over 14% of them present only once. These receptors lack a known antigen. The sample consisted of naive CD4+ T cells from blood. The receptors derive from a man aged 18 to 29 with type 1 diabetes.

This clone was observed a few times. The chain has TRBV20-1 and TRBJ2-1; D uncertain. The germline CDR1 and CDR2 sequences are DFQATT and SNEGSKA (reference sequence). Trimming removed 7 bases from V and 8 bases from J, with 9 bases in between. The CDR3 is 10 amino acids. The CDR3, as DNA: TGCAGTGGCTCGGCGGATGAGCAGTTCTTC. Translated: CSGSADEQFF.

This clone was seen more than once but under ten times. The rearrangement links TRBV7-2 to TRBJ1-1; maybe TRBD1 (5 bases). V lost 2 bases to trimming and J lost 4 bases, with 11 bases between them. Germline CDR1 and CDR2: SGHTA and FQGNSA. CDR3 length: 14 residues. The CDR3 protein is CASSLQGRATEAFF. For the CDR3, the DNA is TGTGCCAGCAGCTTACAGGGCAGGGCCACTGAAGCTTTCTTT. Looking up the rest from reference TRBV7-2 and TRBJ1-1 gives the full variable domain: GAGVSQSPSNKVTEKGKDVELRCDPISGHTALYWYRQSLGQGLEFLIYFQGNSAPDKSGLPSDRFSAERTGGSVSTLTIQRTQQEDSAVYLCASSLQGRATEAFFGQGTRLTVV.

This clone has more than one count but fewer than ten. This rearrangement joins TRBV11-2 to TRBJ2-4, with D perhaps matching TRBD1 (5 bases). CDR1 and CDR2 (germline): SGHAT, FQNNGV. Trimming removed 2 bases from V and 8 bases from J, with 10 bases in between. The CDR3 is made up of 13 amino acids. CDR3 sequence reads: CASSLRQGYIQYF. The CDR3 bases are TGTGCCAGCAGCTTACGGCAGGGTTACATTCAGTACTTC.

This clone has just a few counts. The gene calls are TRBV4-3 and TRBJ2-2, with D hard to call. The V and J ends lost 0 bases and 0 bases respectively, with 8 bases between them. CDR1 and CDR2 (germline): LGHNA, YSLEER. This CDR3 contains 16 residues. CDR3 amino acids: CASSQESPANTGELFF. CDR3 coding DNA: TGCGCCAGCAGCCAAGAGAGCCCCGCGAACACCGGGGAGCTGTTTTTT.

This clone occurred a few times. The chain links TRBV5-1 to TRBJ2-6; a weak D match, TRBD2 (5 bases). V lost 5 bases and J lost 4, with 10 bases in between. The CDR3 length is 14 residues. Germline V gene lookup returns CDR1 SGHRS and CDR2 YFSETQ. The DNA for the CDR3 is TGCGCCAGCAGTTCGAGGGCCGGGGCCAACGTCCTGACTTTC. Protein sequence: CASSSRAGANVLTF. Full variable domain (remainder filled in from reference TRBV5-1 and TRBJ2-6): KAGVTQTPRYLIKTRGQQVTLSCSPISGHRSVSWYQQTPGQGLQFLFEYFSETQRNKGNFPGRFSGRQFSNSRSEMNVSTLELGDSALYLCASSSRAGANVLTFGAGSRLTVL.

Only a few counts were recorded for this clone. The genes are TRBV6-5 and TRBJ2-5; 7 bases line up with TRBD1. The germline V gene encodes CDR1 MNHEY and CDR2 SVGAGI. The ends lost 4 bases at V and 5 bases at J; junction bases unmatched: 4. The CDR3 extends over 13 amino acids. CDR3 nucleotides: TGTGCCAGCAGTTCTCTGACAGGGGAGACCCAGTACTTC. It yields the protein CASSSLTGETQYF.